This T cell receptor beta chain appears in the sequencing data of a study of cytomegalovirus exposure and HLA in healthy donors. Study context: In an earlier analysis, approximately 120 million unique TCR beta sequences were found from about 179 million T cells. General study points: In a later analysis, V- and J-gene trimming of beta chains associated with a DCLRE1C missense variant, replicated independently. With high specificity and sensitivity, the classifier reportedly diagnosed cytomegalovirus status.

PCR employed 60 Vbeta and 13 Jbeta primers. Assay: immunoSEQ multiplex PCR; the TCRdb copy retains only in-frame clones and omits some. The sample has 90,000 to 150,000 clones, 70% to 85% seen once. Per the germline V gene, CDR1 is SGHDT and CDR2 is YYEEEE. CDR3 length: 15 amino acids. As regards this clone: Its antigen is not known. The junction does not match germline at one end; this may be a read error.

J is TRBJ1-2 and V is TRBV5-6; tentatively, D is TRBD1 (5 bases). This TCR was sampled from a man aged 45-65 years in good health and CMV-seropositive. The sequencing input was PBMCs. CDR3 loop: CASSLETVLKNSFYF. For the CDR3, the DNA is TGTGCCAGCAGCTTGGAGACAGTTCTGAAAAATTCCTTTTACTTC.